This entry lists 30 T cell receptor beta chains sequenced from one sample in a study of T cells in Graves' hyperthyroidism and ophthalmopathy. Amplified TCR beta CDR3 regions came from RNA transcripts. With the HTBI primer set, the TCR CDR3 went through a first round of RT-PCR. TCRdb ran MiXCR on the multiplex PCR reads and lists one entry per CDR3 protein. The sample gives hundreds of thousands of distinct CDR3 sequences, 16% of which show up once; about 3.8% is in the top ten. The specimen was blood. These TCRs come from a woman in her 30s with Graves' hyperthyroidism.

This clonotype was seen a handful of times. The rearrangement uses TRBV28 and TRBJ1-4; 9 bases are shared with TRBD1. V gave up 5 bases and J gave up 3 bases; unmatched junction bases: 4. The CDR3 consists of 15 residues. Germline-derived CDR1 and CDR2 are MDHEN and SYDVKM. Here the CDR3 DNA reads TGTGCCAGCAGTGTACAGGGGGCCGCTAATGAAAAACTGTTTTTT. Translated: CASSVQGAANEKLFF.

CDR3 in amino acids: CASSSIGTGTDTQYF. CDR3 DNA: TGCGCCAGCAGCTCCATCGGGACAGGGACAGATACGCAGTATTTT. The chain carries TRBV5-1 and TRBJ2-3; 9 bases are shared with TRBD1. CDR1 and CDR2 (germline): SGHRS, YFSETQ. The CDR3 consists of 15 residues. J was trimmed by 3 bases and V by 3 bases; bases with no gene match: 5.

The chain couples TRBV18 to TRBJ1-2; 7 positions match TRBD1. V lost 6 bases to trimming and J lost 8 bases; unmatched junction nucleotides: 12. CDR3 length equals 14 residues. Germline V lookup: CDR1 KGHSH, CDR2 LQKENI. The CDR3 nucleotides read TGTGCCAGCTCTCAATCAGGGGGAGTGGAAGGCTACACCTTC. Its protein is CASSQSGGVEGYTF.

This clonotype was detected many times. The CDR3 is CASSSLAGGYNEQFF. CDR3 bases: TGTGCCAGCAGCTCACTAGCGGGAGGGTACAATGAGCAGTTCTTC. The rearrangement joins TRBV7-9 to TRBJ2-1, with TRBD2 matching over 13 bases. V trimming: 4 bases; J trimming: 4 bases; junction bases outside the gene matches: 1. Germline CDR1 and CDR2: SEHNR and FQNEAQ (reference sequence). CDR3 length equals 15 residues.

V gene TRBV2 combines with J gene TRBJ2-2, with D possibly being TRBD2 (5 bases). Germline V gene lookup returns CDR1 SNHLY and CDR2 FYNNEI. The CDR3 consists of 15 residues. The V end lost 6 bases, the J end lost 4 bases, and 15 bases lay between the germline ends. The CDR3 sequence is CASSGIRVGTGELFF. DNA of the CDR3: TGTGCCAGCAGCGGGATCCGGGTTGGCACCGGGGAGCTGTTTTTT.

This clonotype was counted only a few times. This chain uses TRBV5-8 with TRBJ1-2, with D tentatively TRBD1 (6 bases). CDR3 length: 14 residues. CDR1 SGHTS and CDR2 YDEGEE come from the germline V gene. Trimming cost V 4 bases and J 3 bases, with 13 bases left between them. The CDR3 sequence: CASSPIAGDYGYTF. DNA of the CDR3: TGTGCCAGCAGCCCCATTGCAGGGGACTATGGCTACACCTTC.

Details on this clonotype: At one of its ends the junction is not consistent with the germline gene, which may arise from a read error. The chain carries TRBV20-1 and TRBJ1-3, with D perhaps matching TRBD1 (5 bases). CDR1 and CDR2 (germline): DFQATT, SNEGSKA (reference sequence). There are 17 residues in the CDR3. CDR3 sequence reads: CSATQPGRRTSGNTMYF. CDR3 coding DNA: TGCAGTGCTACTCAACCGGGACGAAGAACCTCTGGAAACACCATGTATTTT.

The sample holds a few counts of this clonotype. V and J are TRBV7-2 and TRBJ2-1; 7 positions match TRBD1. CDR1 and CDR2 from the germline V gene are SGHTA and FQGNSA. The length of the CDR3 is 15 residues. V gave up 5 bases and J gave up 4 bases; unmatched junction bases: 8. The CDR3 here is CTSSKTGQLYNEQFF. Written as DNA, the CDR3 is TGTACCAGCAGCAAAACGGGACAGCTTTACAATGAGCAGTTCTTC.

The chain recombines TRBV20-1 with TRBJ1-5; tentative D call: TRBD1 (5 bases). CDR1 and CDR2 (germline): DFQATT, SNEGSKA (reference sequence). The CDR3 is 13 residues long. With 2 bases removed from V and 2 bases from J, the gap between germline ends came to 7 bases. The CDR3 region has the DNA TGCAGTGCTAGACGAGGGGGCAATCAGCCCCAGCATTTT. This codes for CSARRGGNQPQHF.

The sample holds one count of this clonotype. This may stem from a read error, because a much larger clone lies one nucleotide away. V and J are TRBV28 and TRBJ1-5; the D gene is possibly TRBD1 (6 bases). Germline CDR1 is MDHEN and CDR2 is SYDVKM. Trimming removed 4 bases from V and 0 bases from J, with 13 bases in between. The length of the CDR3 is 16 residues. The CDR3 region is CASSSQATGSNQPQHF. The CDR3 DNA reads TGTGCCAGCAGTTCTCAAGCGACAGGTAGCAATCAGCCCCAGCATTTT.

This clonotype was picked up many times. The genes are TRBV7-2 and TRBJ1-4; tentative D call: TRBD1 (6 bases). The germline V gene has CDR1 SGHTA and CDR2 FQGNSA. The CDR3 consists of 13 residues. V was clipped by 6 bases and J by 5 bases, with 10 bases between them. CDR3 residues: CASSRDINEKLFF. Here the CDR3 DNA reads TGTGCCAGCAGTCGGGACATAAATGAAAAACTGTTTTTT.

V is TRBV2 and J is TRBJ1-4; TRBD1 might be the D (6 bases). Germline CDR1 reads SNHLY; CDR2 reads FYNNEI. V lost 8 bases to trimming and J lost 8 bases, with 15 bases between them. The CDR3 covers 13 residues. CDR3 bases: TGTGCCAGCTACAGGGTAGGAGGGGAAAAACTGTTTTTT. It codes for CASYRVGGEKLFF.

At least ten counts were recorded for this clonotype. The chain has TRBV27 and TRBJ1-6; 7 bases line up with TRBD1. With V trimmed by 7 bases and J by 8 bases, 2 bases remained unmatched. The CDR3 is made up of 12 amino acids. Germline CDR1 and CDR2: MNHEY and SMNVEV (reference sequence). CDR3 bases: TGTGCCAGCAAAACAGGGGATTCACCCCTCCACTTT. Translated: CASKTGDSPLHF.

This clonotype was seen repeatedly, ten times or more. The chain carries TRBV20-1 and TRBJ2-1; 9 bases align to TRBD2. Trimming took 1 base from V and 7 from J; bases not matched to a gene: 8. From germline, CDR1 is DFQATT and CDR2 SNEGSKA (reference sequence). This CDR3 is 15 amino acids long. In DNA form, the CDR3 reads TGCAGTGCTAGAGCGTGGCGGGAGGGCGGTAATGAGCAGTTCTTC. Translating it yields CSARAWREGGNEQFF.

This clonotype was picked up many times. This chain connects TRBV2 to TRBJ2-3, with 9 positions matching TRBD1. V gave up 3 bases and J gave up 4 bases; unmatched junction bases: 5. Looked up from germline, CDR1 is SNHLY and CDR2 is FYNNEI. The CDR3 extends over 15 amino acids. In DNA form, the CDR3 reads TGTGCCAGCAGTGACCGGACAGGGGTCCCAGATACGCAGTATTTT. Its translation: CASSDRTGVPDTQYF.

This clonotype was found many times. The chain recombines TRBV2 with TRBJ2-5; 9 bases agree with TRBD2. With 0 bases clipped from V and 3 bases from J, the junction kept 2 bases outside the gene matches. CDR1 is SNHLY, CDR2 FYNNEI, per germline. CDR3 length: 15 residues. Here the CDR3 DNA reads TGTGCCAGCAGTGAAGCGCGGGGGGGAAAAGAGACCCAGTACTTC. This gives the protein CASSEARGGKETQYF.

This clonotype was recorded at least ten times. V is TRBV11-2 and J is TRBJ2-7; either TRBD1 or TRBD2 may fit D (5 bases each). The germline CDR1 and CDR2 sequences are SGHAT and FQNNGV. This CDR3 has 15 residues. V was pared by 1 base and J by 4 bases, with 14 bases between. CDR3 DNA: TGTGCCAGCAGCTTAGGAGGGACGGGGTCTTACGAGCAGTACTTC. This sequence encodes CASSLGGTGSYEQYF. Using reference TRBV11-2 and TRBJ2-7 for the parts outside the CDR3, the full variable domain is EAGVAQSPRYKIIEKRQSVAFWCNPISGHATLYWYQQILGQGPKLLIQFQNNGVVDDSQLPKDRFSAERLKGVDSTLKIQPAKLEDSAVYLCASSLGGTGSYEQYFGPGTRLTVT.

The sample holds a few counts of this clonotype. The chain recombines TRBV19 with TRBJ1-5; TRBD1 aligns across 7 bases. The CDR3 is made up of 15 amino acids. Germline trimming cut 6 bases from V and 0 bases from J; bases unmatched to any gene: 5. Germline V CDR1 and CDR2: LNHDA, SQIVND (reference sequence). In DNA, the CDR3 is TGTGCCAGTAGCCAGAGGGACAGTAGCAATCAGCCCCAGCATTTT. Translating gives CASSQRDSSNQPQHF.

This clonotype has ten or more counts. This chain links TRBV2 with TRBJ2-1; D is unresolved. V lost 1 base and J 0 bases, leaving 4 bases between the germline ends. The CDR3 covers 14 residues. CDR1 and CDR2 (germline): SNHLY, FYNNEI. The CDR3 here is CASSEGSSYNEQFF. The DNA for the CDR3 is TGTGCCAGCAGTGAAGGGAGCTCCTACAATGAGCAGTTCTTC.

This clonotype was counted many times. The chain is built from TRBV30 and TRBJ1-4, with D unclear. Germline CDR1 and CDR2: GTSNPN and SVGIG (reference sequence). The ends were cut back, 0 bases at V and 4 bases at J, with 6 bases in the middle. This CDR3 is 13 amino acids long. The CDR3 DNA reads TGTGCCTGGAGTGTACGGATTAATGAAAAACTGTTTTTT. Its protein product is CAWSVRINEKLFF.

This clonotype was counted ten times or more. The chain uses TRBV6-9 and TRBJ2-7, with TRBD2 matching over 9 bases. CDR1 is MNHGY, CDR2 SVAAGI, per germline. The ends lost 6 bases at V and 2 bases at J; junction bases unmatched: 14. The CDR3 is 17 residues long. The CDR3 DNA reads TGTGCCAGCAGGCCGGGACTAGCCTTTTCGTCCCCCTACGAGCAGTACTTC. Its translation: CASRPGLAFSSPYEQYF.

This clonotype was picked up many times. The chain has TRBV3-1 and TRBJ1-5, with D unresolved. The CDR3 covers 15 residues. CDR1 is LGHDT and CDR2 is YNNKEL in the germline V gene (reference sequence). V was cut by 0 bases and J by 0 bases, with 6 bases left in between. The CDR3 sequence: CASSQEGNSNQPQHF. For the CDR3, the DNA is TGTGCCAGCAGCCAAGAAGGCAATAGCAATCAGCCCCAGCATTTT.

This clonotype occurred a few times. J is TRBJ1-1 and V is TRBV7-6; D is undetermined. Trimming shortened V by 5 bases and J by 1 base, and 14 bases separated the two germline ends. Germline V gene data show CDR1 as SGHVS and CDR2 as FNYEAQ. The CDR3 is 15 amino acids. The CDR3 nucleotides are TGTGCCAGCAGCCCTCTTCGGACGGGGAACACTGAAGCTTTCTTT. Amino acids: CASSPLRTGNTEAFF. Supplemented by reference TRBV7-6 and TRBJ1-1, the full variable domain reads GAGVSQSPRYKVTKRGQDVALRCDPISGHVSLYWYRQALGQGPEFLTYFNYEAQQDKSGLPNDRFSAERPEGSISTLTIQRTEQRDSAMYRCASSPLRTGNTEAFFGQGTRLTVV.

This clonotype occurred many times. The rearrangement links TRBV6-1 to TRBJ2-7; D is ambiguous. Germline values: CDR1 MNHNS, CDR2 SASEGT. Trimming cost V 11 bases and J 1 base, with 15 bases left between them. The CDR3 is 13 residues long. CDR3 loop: CAGSRTVSYEQYF. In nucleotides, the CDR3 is TGTGCCGGCTCAAGGACGGTTTCCTACGAGCAGTACTTC.

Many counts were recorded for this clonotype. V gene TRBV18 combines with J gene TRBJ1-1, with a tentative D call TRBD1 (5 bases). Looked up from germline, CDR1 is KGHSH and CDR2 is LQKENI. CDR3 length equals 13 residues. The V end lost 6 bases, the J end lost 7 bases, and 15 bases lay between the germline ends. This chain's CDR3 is CASSRNRDGEAFF. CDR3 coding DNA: TGTGCCAGCTCCCGCAACCGGGACGGTGAAGCTTTCTTT.

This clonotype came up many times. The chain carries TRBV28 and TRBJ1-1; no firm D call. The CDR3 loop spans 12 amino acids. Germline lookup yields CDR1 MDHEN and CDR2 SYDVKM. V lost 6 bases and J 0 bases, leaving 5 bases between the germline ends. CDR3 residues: CASRTVNTEAFF. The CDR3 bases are TGTGCCAGCAGAACGGTGAACACTGAAGCTTTCTTT. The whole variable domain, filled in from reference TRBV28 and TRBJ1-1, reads DVKVTQSSRYLVKRTGEKVFLECVQDMDHENMFWYRQDPGLGLRLIYFSYDVKMKEKGDIPEGYSVSREKKERFSLILESASTNQTSMYLCASRTVNTEAFFGQGTRLTVV.

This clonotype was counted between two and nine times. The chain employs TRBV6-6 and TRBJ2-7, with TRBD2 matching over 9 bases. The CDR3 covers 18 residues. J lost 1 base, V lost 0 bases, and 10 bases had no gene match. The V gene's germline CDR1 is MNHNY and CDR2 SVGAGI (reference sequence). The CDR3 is CASSYSLAGWFRSYEQYF. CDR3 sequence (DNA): TGTGCCAGCAGTTACTCCCTAGCGGGGTGGTTTAGGTCCTACGAGCAGTACTTC.

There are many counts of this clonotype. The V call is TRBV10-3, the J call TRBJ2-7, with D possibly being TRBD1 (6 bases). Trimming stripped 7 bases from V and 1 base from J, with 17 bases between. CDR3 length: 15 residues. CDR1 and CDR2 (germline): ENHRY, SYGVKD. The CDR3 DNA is TGTGCCATCACAGACGACAGGTCCTCGTCCTACGAGCAGTACTTC. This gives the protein CAITDDRSSSYEQYF.

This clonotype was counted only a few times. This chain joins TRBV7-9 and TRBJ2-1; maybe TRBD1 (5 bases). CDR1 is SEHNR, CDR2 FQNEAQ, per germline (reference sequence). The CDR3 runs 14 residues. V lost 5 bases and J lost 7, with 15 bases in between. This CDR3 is CASSRFRGENEQFF. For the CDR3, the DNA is TGTGCCAGCAGCAGGTTTAGGGGCGAAAATGAGCAGTTCTTC.

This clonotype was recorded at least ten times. In DNA, the CDR3 is TGTGCCAGCGGCCAATCTGCTCAGGGAGAGACCCAGTACTTC. This codes for CASGQSAQGETQYF. This chain joins TRBV2 and TRBJ2-5; TRBD1 might be the D (5 bases). The length of the CDR3 is 14 residues. V dropped 8 bases and J dropped 4 bases, with 17 bases sitting between them. Germline-derived CDR1 and CDR2 are SNHLY and FYNNEI. The full variable domain, rest sourced from reference TRBV2 and TRBJ2-5, is EPEVTQTPSHQVTQMGQEVILRCVPISNHLYFYWYRQILGQKVEFLVSFYNNEISEKSEIFDDQFSVERPDGSNFTLKIRSTKLEDSAMYFCASGQSAQGETQYFGPGTRLLVL.